This is a list of T cell receptor beta chains from one sample in a study of beta chain features in type 1 diabetes. Profiled with immunoSEQ multiplex PCR; TCRdb holds only in-frame clones, not every one. Here the sample spans under 400,000 clones, around an eighth being singletons. The sequenced sample was naive CD4+ T cells from blood. These receptors all stem from a man aged 18 to 29 in good health. The CDR3 runs from the conserved cysteine through the conserved F or W. Fields, in order: J gene, V gene, clone size, D gene, CDR3 DNA, CDR3 protein. The D gene is left open where the match is weak. Only part of the rows carry a size: once, few, many, or a class if the clone is expanded.

>TRBJ1-5|TRBV4-2|-|TRBD1
TGTGCCAGCAGCCAGGAGGGACAGGGGAGCAATCAGCCCCAGCATTTT
CASSQEGQGSNQPQHF
>TRBJ2-7|TRBV19|-|TRBD1
TGTGCCAGTAGCATTCGGGACAGACCCTACGAGCAGTACTTC
CASSIRDRPYEQYF
>TRBJ2-7|TRBV6-1|few|-
TGTGCCAGCAGTGTGGGACTGTACTACGAGCAGTACTTC
CASSVGLYYEQYF
>TRBJ2-7|TRBV7-9|few|TRBD1
TGTGCCAGCAGCCCGTCAGGACAGGGCAGAACCTACGAGCAGTACTTC
CASSPSGQGRTYEQYF
>TRBJ1-2|TRBV2|-|-
TGTGCCAGCAGGCAGGGGAAATATGGCTACACCTTC
CASRQGKYGYTF
>TRBJ2-1|TRBV19|-|-
TGTGCCAGTAGTACCGAGCGGAGCTCCTACAATGAGCAGTTCTTC
CASSTERSSYNEQFF
>TRBJ1-1|TRBV7-6|-|TRBD1
TGTGCCAGCAGTTCACAGGGGAGTGAGACTGAAGCTTTCTTT
CASSSQGSETEAFF
>TRBJ2-1|TRBV4-3|-|-
TGCGCCAGCAGCCAAGGCCTAGCAAGCAATGAGCAGTTCTTC
CASSQGLASNEQFF
>TRBJ2-7|TRBV6-6|few|TRBD1
TGTGCCAGCAGTTACTCGAATGAGGGGGCTCCGCGTGAGCAGTACTTC
CASSYSNEGAPREQYF
>TRBJ1-6|TRBV7-2|-|TRBD1
TGTGCCAGCAGCCCACGGACAGGGAGGGATAATTCACCCCTCCACTTT
CASSPRTGRDNSPLHF
>TRBJ2-1|TRBV5-4|-|TRBD1
TGTGCCAGCAGCTTCGGACAGGCCACGTATAATGAGCAGTTCTTC
CASSFGQATYNEQFF